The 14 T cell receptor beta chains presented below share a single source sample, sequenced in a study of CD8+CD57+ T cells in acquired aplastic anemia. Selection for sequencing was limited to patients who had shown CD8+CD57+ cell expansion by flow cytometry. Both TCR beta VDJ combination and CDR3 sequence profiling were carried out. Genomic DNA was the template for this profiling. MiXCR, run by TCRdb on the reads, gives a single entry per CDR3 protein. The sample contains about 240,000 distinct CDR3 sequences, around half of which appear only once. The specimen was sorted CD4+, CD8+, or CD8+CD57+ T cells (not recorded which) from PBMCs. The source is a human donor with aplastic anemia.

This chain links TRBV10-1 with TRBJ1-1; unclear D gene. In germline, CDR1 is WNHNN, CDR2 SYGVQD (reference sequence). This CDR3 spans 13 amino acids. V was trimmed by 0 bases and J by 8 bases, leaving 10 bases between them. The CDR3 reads CASSESGPREAFF. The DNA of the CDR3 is TGCGCCAGCAGTGAGTCTGGCCCCCGCGAAGCTTTCTTT.

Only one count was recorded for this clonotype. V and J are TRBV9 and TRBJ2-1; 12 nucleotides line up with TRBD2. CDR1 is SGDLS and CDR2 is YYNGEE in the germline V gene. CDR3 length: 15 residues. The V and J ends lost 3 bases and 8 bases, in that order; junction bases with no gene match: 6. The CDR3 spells CASSGLAGGPYEQFF. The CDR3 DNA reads TGTGCCAGCAGCGGTCTAGCGGGGGGGCCTTATGAGCAGTTCTTC.

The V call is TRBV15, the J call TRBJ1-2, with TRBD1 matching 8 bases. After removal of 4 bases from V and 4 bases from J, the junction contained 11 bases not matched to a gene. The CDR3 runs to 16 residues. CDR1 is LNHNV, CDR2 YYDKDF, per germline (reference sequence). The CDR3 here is CATSIGTGSDTYGYTF. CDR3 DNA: TGTGCCACCAGCATAGGGACAGGCTCCGACACCTATGGCTACACCTTC.

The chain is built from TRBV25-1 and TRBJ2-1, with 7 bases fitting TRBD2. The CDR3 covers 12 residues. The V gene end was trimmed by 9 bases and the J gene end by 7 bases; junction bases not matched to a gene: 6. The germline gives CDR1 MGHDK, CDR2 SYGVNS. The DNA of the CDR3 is TGTGCCAGGCCAAGCGGGATTAATGAGCAGTTCTTC. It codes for CARPSGINEQFF.

The CDR3 region is CASSQDIAGGFYEQYF. The CDR3 DNA reads as TGTGCCAGCAGCCAAGACATAGCGGGGGGATTCTACGAGCAGTACTTC. This chain uses TRBV7-2 with TRBJ2-7; 10 bases agree with TRBD2. CDR3 length equals 16 residues. Germline V CDR1 and CDR2: SGHTA, FQGNSA. V shed 5 bases, J shed 3 bases, and the junction held 10 bases outside the gene matches.

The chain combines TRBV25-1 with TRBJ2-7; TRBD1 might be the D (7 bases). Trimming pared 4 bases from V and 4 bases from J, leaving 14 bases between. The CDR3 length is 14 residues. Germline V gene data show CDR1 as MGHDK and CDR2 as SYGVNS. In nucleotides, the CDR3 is TGTGCCAGCAGTGGGGGGGCAGGGGGTTACGAGCAGTACTTC. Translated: CASSGGAGGYEQYF.

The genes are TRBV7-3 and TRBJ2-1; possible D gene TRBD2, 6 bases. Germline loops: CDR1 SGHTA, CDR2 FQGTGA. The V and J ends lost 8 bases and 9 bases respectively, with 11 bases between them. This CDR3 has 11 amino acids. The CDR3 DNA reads TGTGCCAGCGGCGGGGCCAGTGAGCAGTTCTTC. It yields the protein CASGGASEQFF.

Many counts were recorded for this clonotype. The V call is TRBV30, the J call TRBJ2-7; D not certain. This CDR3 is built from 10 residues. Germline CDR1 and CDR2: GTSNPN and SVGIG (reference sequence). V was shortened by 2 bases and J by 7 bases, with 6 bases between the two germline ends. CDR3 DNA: TGTGCCTGGAGTTTGGATGAGCAGTACTTC. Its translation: CAWSLDEQYF.

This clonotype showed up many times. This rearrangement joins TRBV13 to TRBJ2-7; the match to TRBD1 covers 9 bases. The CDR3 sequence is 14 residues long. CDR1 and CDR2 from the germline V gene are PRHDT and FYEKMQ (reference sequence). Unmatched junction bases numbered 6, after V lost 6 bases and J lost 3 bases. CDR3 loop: CASRKQGALYEQYF. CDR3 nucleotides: TGTGCCAGCAGAAAACAGGGGGCCCTCTACGAGCAGTACTTC.

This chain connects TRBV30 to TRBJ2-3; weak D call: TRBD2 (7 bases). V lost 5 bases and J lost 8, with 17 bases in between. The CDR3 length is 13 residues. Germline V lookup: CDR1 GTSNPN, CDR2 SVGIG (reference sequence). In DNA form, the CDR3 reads TGTGCCTGGGGGGGGGCTAGCGGATTTACGCAGTATTTT. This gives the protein CAWGGASGFTQYF.

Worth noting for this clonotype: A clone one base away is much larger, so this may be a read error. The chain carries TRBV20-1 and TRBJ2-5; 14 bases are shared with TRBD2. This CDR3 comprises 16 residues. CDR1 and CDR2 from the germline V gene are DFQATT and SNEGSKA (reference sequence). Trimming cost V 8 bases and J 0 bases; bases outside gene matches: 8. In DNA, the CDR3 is TGCAGTACTACGACTAGCGGGGGGGGACACCAAGAGACCCAGTACTTC. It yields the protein CSTTTSGGGHQETQYF.

CDR3 amino acids: CASSVGEQGDYLRYEQFF. CDR3 DNA sequence: TGTGCCAGCAGTGTTGGGGAACAGGGGGACTACCTTAGGTATGAGCAGTTCTTC. The chain is built from TRBV2 and TRBJ2-1; possible D gene TRBD1, 8 bases. The V end lost 4 bases, the J end lost 8 bases, and 27 bases lay between the germline ends. Per germline, CDR1 SNHLY and CDR2 FYNNEI. The CDR3 is made up of 18 amino acids.

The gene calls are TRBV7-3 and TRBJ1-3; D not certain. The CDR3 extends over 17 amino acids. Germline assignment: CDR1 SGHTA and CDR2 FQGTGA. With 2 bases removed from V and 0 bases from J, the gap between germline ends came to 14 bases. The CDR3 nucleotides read TGTGCCAGCAGCTTAGGTTTTGCACCCTCCTCTGGAAACACCATATATTTT. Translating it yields CASSLGFAPSSGNTIYF.

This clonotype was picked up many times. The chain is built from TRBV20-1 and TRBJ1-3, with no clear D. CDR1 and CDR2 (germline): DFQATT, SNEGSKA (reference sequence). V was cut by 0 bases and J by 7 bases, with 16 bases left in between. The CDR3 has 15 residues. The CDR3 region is CSARDTTDLLNTIYF. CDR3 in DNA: TGCAGTGCTAGAGATACCACGGACCTCCTTAACACCATATATTTT.